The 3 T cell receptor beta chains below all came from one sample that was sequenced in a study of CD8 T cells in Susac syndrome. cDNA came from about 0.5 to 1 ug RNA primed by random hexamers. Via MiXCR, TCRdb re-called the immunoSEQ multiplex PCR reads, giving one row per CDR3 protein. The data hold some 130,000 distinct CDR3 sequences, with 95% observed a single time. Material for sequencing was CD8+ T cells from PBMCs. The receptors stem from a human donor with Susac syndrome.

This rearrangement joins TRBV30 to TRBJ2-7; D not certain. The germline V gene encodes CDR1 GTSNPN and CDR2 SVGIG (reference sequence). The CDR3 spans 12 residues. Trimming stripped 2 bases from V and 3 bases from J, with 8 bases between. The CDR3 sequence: CAWSHSLYEQYF. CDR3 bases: TGTGCCTGGAGTCATTCTCTCTACGAGCAGTACTTC.

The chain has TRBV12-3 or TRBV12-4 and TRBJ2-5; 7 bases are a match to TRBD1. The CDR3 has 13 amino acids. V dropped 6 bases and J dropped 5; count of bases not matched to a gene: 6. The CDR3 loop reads CASSPGTDETQYF. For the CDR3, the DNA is TGTGCCAGCAGCCCCGGGACAGACGAGACCCAGTACTTC.

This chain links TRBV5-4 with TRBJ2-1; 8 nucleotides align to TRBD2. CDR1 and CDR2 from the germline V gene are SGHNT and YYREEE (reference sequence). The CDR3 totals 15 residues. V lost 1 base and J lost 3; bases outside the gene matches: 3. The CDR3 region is CASSLTSGIYNEQFF. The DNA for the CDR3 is TGTGCCAGCAGCTTGACTAGCGGAATCTACAATGAGCAGTTCTTC.